A single sample gave rise to the 21 T cell receptor beta chains below, sequenced in a study of CD8 T cells in Susac syndrome. The authors reverse transcribed about 0.5 to 1 ug RNA with random hexamers. TCRdb fed the immunoSEQ multiplex PCR reads into MiXCR, producing one record per CDR3 protein. The table records about 160,000 distinct CDR3 sequences, about 91% of them present only once. The sequenced sample was CD4+ T cells from PBMCs. These TCRs come from a human donor in good health.

This clonotype has a handful of counts. The chain couples TRBV18 to TRBJ1-1; unclear D gene. The CDR3 length is 14 residues. With 4 bases removed from V and 4 bases from J, the gap between germline ends came to 13 bases. The V gene's germline CDR1 is KGHSH and CDR2 LQKENI. CDR3 in DNA: TGTGCCAGCTCACTAGACTCCAGAGGCACTGAAGCTTTCTTT. Translated: CASSLDSRGTEAFF.

This chain links TRBV18 with TRBJ1-5; 9 nucleotides agree with TRBD1. V was pared by 6 bases and J by 0 bases, with 3 bases of the junction left unmatched. The CDR3 consists of 15 residues. Germline V gene data show CDR1 as KGHSH and CDR2 as LQKENI. The CDR3 region is CASSRTGDSNQPQHF. CDR3 sequence (DNA): TGTGCCAGCTCCCGGACAGGGGATAGCAATCAGCCCCAGCATTTT. The full variable domain, with the rest looked up from reference TRBV18 and TRBJ1-5, is NAGVMQNPRHLVRRRGQEARLRCSPMKGHSHVYWYRQLPEEGLKFMVYLQKENIIDESGMPKERFSAEFPKEGPSILRIQQVVRGDSAAYFCASSRTGDSNQPQHFGDGTRLSIL.

As DNA, the CDR3 is TGTGCCAGCAGTTACTCAAAGGCTAATCAGCCCCAGCATTTT. This sequence encodes CASSYSKANQPQHF. The rearrangement joins TRBV6-5 to TRBJ1-5; D remains unclear. CDR1 is MNHEY, CDR2 SVGAGI, per germline. This CDR3 region has 14 residues. Trimming took off 0 bases at V and 4 bases at J, with 7 bases between the two ends.

With regard to this clonotype: One end of the junction fails to match germline, which may point to a read error. The chain couples TRBV19 to TRBJ2-7, with a possible D match to TRBD2 (5 bases). CDR3 length equals 15 residues. The V gene's germline CDR1 is LNHDA and CDR2 SQIVND (reference sequence). CDR3 coding DNA: TGTACCAGTAGTATGGCAGAGGGTAGGGTTCACGAGCAGTACTTC. Translated, it gives CTSSMAEGRVHEQYF.

This chain links TRBV6-5 with TRBJ1-1; D is unclear. Germline values: CDR1 MNHEY, CDR2 SVGAGI. The CDR3 contains 11 residues. Trimming took off 4 bases at V and 8 bases at J, with 8 bases between the two ends. The CDR3 DNA is TGTGCCAGCAGTTCCCCCCGGGAAGCTTTCTTT. Protein product: CASSSPREAFF.

The chain employs TRBV28 and TRBJ2-3, with TRBD2 identical over 7 bases. CDR1 is MDHEN, CDR2 SYDVKM, per germline. Trimming took 5 bases from V and 7 from J; bases not matched to a gene: 6. This CDR3 is built from 13 residues. This chain's CDR3 is CASSRGSRNTQYF. CDR3 bases: TGTGCCAGCAGTCGCGGGAGTAGGAATACGCAGTATTTT.

V and J are TRBV6-2 or TRBV6-3 and TRBJ1-1, with unresolved D. The CDR3 loop spans 14 amino acids. V was cut by 4 bases and J by 0 bases, with 9 bases left in between. In germline, CDR1 is MNHEY, CDR2 SVGEGT. The CDR3 region is CASSSAVMNTEAFF. The CDR3 DNA is TGTGCCAGCAGTTCAGCAGTTATGAACACTGAAGCTTTCTTT.

The chain employs TRBV6-5 and TRBJ2-7; D call uncertain. The germline V and J ends were trimmed by 6 bases and 4 bases, with 10 bases remaining between them. In germline, CDR1 is MNHEY, CDR2 SVGAGI. The CDR3 is 12 residues long. CDR3: CASRKTAYEQYF. In DNA, the CDR3 is TGTGCCAGCAGGAAAACGGCTTACGAGCAGTACTTC.

The J gene is TRBJ1-6, the V gene TRBV30; 7 bases line up with TRBD1. Germline V gives CDR1 GTSNPN, CDR2 SVGIG (reference sequence). V lost 3 bases to trimming and J lost 5 bases; unmatched junction nucleotides: 7. The CDR3 covers 15 residues. The CDR3 region is CAWRPSGTDNSPLHF. For the CDR3, the DNA is TGTGCCTGGAGACCTTCCGGGACAGATAATTCACCCCTCCACTTT. The variable domain in full, with the rest retrieved from reference TRBV30 and TRBJ1-6, is SQTIHQWPATLVQPVGSPLSLECTVEGTSNPNLYWYRQAAGRGLQLLFYSVGIGQISSEVPQNLSASRPQDRQFILSSKKLLLSDSGFYLCAWRPSGTDNSPLHFGNGTRLTVT.

The CDR3 region has the DNA TGTGCCAGTAGTATACTAGCGTACAATGAGCAGTTCTTC. Translating it yields CASSILAYNEQFF. The V and J genes are TRBV19 and TRBJ2-1; D perhaps matches TRBD2 (6 bases). This CDR3 is built from 13 residues. Germline loops: CDR1 LNHDA, CDR2 SQIVND (reference sequence). V lost 2 bases to trimming and J lost 4 bases, with 6 bases between them.

The chain has TRBV5-1 and TRBJ1-1, with D hard to call. Germline CDR1 is SGHRS and CDR2 is YFSETQ. This CDR3 spans 13 amino acids. V was trimmed by 2 bases and J by 0 bases, leaving 5 bases between them. The CDR3 coding sequence is TGCGCCAGCAGCTTTAACATGAACACTGAAGCTTTCTTT. Translating it yields CASSFNMNTEAFF. The variable domain in full, completed from reference TRBV5-1 and TRBJ1-1, reads KAGVTQTPRYLIKTRGQQVTLSCSPISGHRSVSWYQQTPGQGLQFLFEYFSETQRNKGNFPGRFSGRQFSNSRSEMNVSTLELGDSALYLCASSFNMNTEAFFGQGTRLTVV.

CDR3 sequence reads: CAAQPGTGNYEQYF. CDR3 DNA sequence: TGTGCCGCCCAGCCCGGGACAGGGAACTACGAGCAGTACTTC. This sequence joins TRBV10-3 and TRBJ2-7; 9 bases align to TRBD1. Germline values: CDR1 ENHRY, CDR2 SYGVKD. This CDR3 comprises 14 residues. V lost 11 bases to trimming and J lost 3 bases; unmatched junction nucleotides: 11.

The count of this clonotype is one. J is TRBJ2-7 and V is TRBV7-2; maybe TRBD2 (6 bases). Deletions cut 2 bases from V and 0 bases from J, with 11 bases between. Germline CDR1 and CDR2: SGHTA and FQGNSA. The CDR3 length is 15 residues. The CDR3 bases are TGTGCCAGCAGCTTATACGCTAGCGACTCCTACGAGCAGTACTTC. Protein: CASSLYASDSYEQYF.

The genes are TRBV20-1 and TRBJ2-3; 8 bases agree with TRBD2. V trimming: 2 bases; J trimming: 6 bases; junction bases outside the gene matches: 10. Germline CDR1 DFQATT, CDR2 SNEGSKA (reference sequence). CDR3 size: 15 residues. CDR3 amino acids: CSARTPRGGFDTQYF. CDR3 sequence (DNA): TGCAGTGCTAGAACGCCCCGGGGGGGATTCGATACGCAGTATTTT.

The chain recombines TRBV6-2 or TRBV6-3 with TRBJ2-2; 11 bases map to TRBD1. V lost 4 bases and J lost 4; bases outside the gene matches: 8. The CDR3 contains 17 residues. Germline V lookup: CDR1 MNHEY, CDR2 SVGEGT. CDR3 in amino acids: CASSSWTGGVGTGELFF. The CDR3 bases are TGTGCCAGCAGTTCTTGGACAGGGGGCGTCGGCACCGGGGAGCTGTTTTTT.

This clonotype was counted a single time. This sequence joins TRBV7-2 and TRBJ2-3, with D uncertain. The CDR3 contains 14 residues. CDR1 and CDR2 (germline): SGHTA, FQGNSA. V was trimmed by 1 base and J by 2 bases, leaving 7 bases between them. In nucleotides, the CDR3 is TGTGCCAGCAGCTTAGACACCTACACAGATACGCAGTATTTT. This encodes CASSLDTYTDTQYF. Based on the CDR3 plus reference TRBV7-2 and TRBJ2-3, the full variable domain is GAGVSQSPSNKVTEKGKDVELRCDPISGHTALYWYRQSLGQGLEFLIYFQGNSAPDKSGLPSDRFSAERTGGSVSTLTIQRTQQEDSAVYLCASSLDTYTDTQYFGPGTRLTVL.

The V and J genes are TRBV5-1 and TRBJ2-6; D is unclear. The CDR3 sequence is 16 residues long. Germline loops: CDR1 SGHRS, CDR2 YFSETQ. V was shortened by 4 bases and J by 0 bases, with 11 bases between the two germline ends. The CDR3 DNA reads TGCGCCAGCAGCCCCCAAGCCAGCTCTGGGGCCAACGTCCTGACTTTC. Protein product: CASSPQASSGANVLTF.

This clonotype was recorded only once. The gene calls are TRBV6-5 and TRBJ2-7; TRBD2 agrees at 9 bases. V was pared by 2 bases and J by 3 bases, with 5 bases of the junction left unmatched. Germline CDR1 is MNHEY and CDR2 is SVGAGI. CDR3 length equals 15 residues. The CDR3 region has the DNA TGTGCCAGCAGTTACGGCGGACTAGCGATCTACGAGCAGTACTTC. This gives the protein CASSYGGLAIYEQYF.

V and J are TRBV20-1 and TRBJ2-7; TRBD1 might be the D (7 bases). V lost 6 bases and J 3 bases, leaving 15 bases between the germline ends. From germline, CDR1 is DFQATT and CDR2 SNEGSKA (reference sequence). The CDR3 has 13 residues. The CDR3, as DNA: TGCAGTGCCGAATACCAGGGGGGCTACGAGCAGTACTTC. Translation gives CSAEYQGGYEQYF.

The chain uses TRBV28 and TRBJ2-7, with D perhaps given as TRBD1 or TRBD2 (6 bases each). V was shortened by 0 bases and J by 4 bases, with 16 bases between the two germline ends. Germline CDR1 MDHEN, CDR2 SYDVKM. This CDR3 contains 16 residues. The CDR3 region is CASSLWGAGSNYEQYF. CDR3 nucleotide sequence: TGTGCCAGCAGTTTATGGGGGGCGGGGAGTAATTACGAGCAGTACTTC.

This sequence joins TRBV19 and TRBJ2-1; D is unresolved. The CDR3 is 14 amino acids. CDR1 and CDR2 from the germline V gene are LNHDA and SQIVND (reference sequence). V lost 7 bases and J 2 bases, leaving 12 bases between the germline ends. The CDR3 sequence: CASNSLDTYNEQFF. The CDR3 bases are TGTGCCAGTAACAGTCTGGATACCTACAATGAGCAGTTCTTC.